The text below deals with one TCR beta chain. The antigen remains unidentified. The data were obtained in a study of cytomegalovirus exposure and HLA in healthy donors. Overall study results and limits: TCR beta V segments were, for the most part, productive about 87% or about 30% of the time in an earlier analysis. According to reports, the classifier identified cytomegalovirus status with high specificity and sensitivity.

PCR employed 60 Vbeta and 13 Jbeta primers. Repertoires were generated with immunoSEQ multiplex PCR, while TCRdb's copy carries only in-frame clones and drops some. This repertoire comprises about 140,000 clones; its ten largest clones make up around 2.4%. Unmatched junction bases numbered 11, after V lost 5 bases and J lost 5 bases. This CDR3 is 15 amino acids long. Germline-derived CDR1 and CDR2 are MNHNS and SASEGT. The receptor comes from a young woman in good health and CMV-seronegative. Sequences were obtained from PBMCs. The J gene is TRBJ2-7, the V gene TRBV6-1; TRBD1 aligns across 8 bases. The CDR3 bases are TGTGCCAGCAGTACCCGACAGGGGCGATATGACGAGCAGTACGTC. It is translated as CASSTRQGRYDEQYV.